The clone carrying this T cell receptor (beta chain) has a count of ten or more. This specimen belongs to a study of blood T cell repertoires in COVID-19. Study-level background: From the United States, Italy and Spain came samples of acute and convalescent COVID-19. Sources were T cells, B-cell-depleted T cells, or PBMCs; the material itself was cDNA or gDNA.

As handled by the study authors: Estimation of nucleated cell counts relied on the amplification of reference gene primers. Libraries were prepared by immunoSEQ multiplex PCR; TCRdb keeps only in-frame clonotypes and omits some of them. Clonal size and the V and J genes are those of that table, whereas D and trimming came from the DNA. The sample records 250,000 to 300,000 clones, roughly 85% being singletons. Sequences were obtained from peripheral blood. The clonotype originates from a woman in her 70s with acute or convalescent COVID-19.

The CDR3 region is CASSQGGGQGAGGNTIYF. The CDR3 DNA is TGCGCCAGCAGCCAAGGGGGTGGACAGGGGGCAGGGGGAAACACCATATATTTT. The chain carries TRBV4-1 and TRBJ1-3; TRBD1 aligns across 11 bases. Germline V gives CDR1 MGHRA, CDR2 YSYEKL. V lost 1 base to trimming and J lost 4 bases; unmatched junction nucleotides: 9. This CDR3 comprises 18 residues.